The sequence of this T cell receptor (beta chain) was determined in a study of T cell repertoires in cytomegalovirus infection. Study-level information: Matching HLA type, along with CMV infection, was indicated by public TCR beta signatures. General study findings and limits: Totalled public TCR beta family frequency picked out people who carried CMV plus the relevant HLA.

TCRdb fed the reads into MiXCR, producing one record per CDR3 protein. Among roughly 600,000 distinct CDR3 sequences listed, roughly 26% were seen once. CDR1 MNHEY and CDR2 SMNVEV come from the germline V gene (reference sequence). The length of the CDR3 is 14 residues. Trimming took 4 bases from V and 4 from J, leaving 14 bases between them. Notes on this clonotype: Its antigen is unidentified.

The sequencing sample was made of CD8+ T cells from PBMCs. The gene calls are TRBV27 and TRBJ2-7; D is perhaps TRBD2 (6 bases). The receptor was derived from a human donor in good health (CMV status not recorded). Some clones in this sample may be carry-over from other donors' samples. The CDR3 spells CASSYGGKWYEQYF. CDR3 sequence (DNA): TGTGCCAGCAGTTATGGGGGGAAGTGGTACGAGCAGTACTTC.